Below are 4 T cell receptor beta chains sequenced from a single sample in a study of cytomegalovirus exposure and HLA in healthy donors. Sequencing used immunoSEQ multiplex PCR; TCRdb keeps in-frame clones, though not all of them. The table shows some 140,000 clones, with 85% to 90% occurring only once. Sequenced input: PBMCs. The receptors derive from a man aged 18 to 30 in good health and CMV-seronegative.

This clone was counted once. This chain joins TRBV28 and TRBJ2-7; D call uncertain. V was pared by 6 bases and J by 3 bases, with 3 bases between. CDR1 and CDR2 from the germline V gene are MDHEN and SYDVKM. This CDR3 contains 10 residues. The CDR3 coding sequence is TGTGCCAGCAGCCACTACGAGCAGTACTTC. This gives the protein CASSHYEQYF.

This chain links TRBV13 with TRBJ2-5; TRBD2 matches 11 bases. The CDR3 contains 17 residues. V lost 5 bases and J lost 2; bases outside the gene matches: 10. Looked up from germline, CDR1 is PRHDT and CDR2 is FYEKMQ (reference sequence). CDR3 amino acids: CASSKAWTSGSQETQYF. The CDR3 nucleotides read TGTGCCAGCAGCAAGGCCTGGACTAGCGGGTCACAAGAGACCCAGTACTTC.

The chain recombines TRBV6-5 with TRBJ2-6; D gene uncertain. Per the germline V gene, CDR1 is MNHEY and CDR2 is SVGAGI. Trimming took off 7 bases at V and 0 bases at J, with 7 bases between the two ends. This CDR3 contains 14 residues. As DNA, the CDR3 is TGTGCCAGCACCCGAGACTCTGGGGCCAACGTCCTGACTTTC. It is translated as CASTRDSGANVLTF.

This chain joins TRBV28 and TRBJ2-3, with 7 bases aligning to TRBD1. The CDR3 is 16 amino acids. The J segment lost 0 bases and the V segment lost 5 bases, leaving 8 bases of the junction unmatched. In germline, CDR1 is MDHEN, CDR2 SYDVKM. This CDR3 reads CASSAPGTDSTDTQYF. In DNA form, the CDR3 reads TGTGCCAGCAGTGCACCCGGGACAGATAGCACAGATACGCAGTATTTT. Complete variable domain (other parts from reference TRBV28 and TRBJ2-3): DVKVTQSSRYLVKRTGEKVFLECVQDMDHENMFWYRQDPGLGLRLIYFSYDVKMKEKGDIPEGYSVSREKKERFSLILESASTNQTSMYLCASSAPGTDSTDTQYFGPGTRLTVL.